This TCR beta chain was obtained from a study of regulatory T cells in long-lasting Graves disease. Study findings and constraints: When disease was persistent, TRBV28, TRBJ1-2 and TRBJ2-5 were the favored segments.

TCR beta libraries were built with iRepertoire HTBI primers and Arm-PCR of CDR3 regions. TCRdb passed the multiplex PCR reads through MiXCR, listing each CDR3 protein once. The table records about 420,000 distinct CDR3 sequences, roughly 15% of them present only once. Time point reported: newly diagnosed GD, antithyroid drugs for less than 3 months. Extracted PBMC RNA gave rise to the TCR library. CDR3 length equals 16 residues. The V gene's germline CDR1 is MNHEY and CDR2 SMNVEV (reference sequence). The V and J ends lost 0 bases and 1 base, in that order; junction bases with no gene match: 1. This clonotype has at least ten counts. The antigen is not known. This same sample was also part of a study on T cells in Graves' hyperthyroidism and ophthalmopathy.

The TCR was taken from a woman between 18 and 30 years old with Graves disease. This rearrangement joins TRBV27 to TRBJ2-1; 9 nucleotides match TRBD2. This material consisted of peripheral blood mononuclear cells (PBMCs), taken at new diagnosis, from a patient treated with antithyroid drugs. As DNA, the CDR3 is TGTGCCAGCAGTTTATCCAGCGGGAGGTCCTACAATGAGCAGTTCTTC. Translated: CASSLSSGRSYNEQFF.